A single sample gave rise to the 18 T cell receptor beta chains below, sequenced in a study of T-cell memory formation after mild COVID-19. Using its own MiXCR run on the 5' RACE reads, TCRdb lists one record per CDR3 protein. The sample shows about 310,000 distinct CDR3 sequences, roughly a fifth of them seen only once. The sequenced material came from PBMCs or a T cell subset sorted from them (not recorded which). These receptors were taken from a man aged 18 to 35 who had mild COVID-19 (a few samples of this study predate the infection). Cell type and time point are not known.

In nucleotides, the CDR3 is TGTGCCAGCAGCTTAGTGGAGGCCGGGGAGCTGTTTTTT. Amino acid sequence: CASSLVEAGELFF. The chain joins TRBV7-9 to TRBJ2-2, with a tentative D call TRBD2 (5 bases). The germline gives CDR1 SEHNR, CDR2 FQNEAQ (reference sequence). Trimming left V 1 base short and J 6 bases short, with 6 bases between. CDR3 length: 13 amino acids.

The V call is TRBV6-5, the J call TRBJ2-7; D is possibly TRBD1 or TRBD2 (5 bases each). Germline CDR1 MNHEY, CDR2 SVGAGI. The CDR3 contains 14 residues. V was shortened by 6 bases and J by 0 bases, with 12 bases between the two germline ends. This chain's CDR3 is CASRAAGSSYEQYF. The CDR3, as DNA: TGTGCCAGCAGGGCGGCAGGGAGCTCCTACGAGCAGTACTTC.

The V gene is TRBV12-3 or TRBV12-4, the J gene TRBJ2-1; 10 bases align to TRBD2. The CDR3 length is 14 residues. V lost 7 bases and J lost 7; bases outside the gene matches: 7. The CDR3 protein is CASIWSGGANEQFF. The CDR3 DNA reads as TGTGCCAGCATATGGAGCGGGGGGGCGAATGAGCAGTTCTTC.

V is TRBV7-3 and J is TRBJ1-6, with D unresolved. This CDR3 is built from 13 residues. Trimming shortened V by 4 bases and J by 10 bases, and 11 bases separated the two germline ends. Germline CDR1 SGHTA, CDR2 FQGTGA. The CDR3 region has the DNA TGTGCCAGCAGCTCCAGCCGCGGGTCACCCCTCCACTTT. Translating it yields CASSSSRGSPLHF. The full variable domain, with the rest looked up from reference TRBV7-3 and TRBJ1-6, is GAGVSQTPSNKVTEKGKYVELRCDPISGHTALYWYRQSLGQGPEFLIYFQGTGAADDSGLPNDRFFAVRPEGSVSTLKIQRTERGDSAVYLCASSSSRGSPLHFGNGTRLTVT.

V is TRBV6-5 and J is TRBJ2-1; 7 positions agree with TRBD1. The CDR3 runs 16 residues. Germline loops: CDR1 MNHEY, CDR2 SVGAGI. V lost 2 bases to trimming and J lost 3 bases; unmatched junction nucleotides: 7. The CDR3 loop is CASSYGSDRFYNEQFF. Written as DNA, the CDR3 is TGTGCCAGCAGTTACGGTTCGGACAGGTTCTACAATGAGCAGTTCTTC.

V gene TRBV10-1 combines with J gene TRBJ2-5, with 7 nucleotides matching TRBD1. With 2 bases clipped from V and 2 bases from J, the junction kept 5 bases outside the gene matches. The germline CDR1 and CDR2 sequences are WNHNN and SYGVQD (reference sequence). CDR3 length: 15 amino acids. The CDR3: CASSERTGVQETQYF. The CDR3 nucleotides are TGCGCCAGCAGTGAGCGGACAGGAGTACAAGAGACCCAGTACTTC.

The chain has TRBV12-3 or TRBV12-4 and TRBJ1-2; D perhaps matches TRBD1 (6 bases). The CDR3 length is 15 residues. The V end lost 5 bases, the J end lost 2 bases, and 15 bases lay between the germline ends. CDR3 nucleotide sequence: TGTGCCAGCAGTCCTTCAGCCAGGGGCAACTATGGCTACACCTTC. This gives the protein CASSPSARGNYGYTF.

CDR3 loop: CASSLGGGSSPTRYF. In DNA, the CDR3 is TGTGCCAGCAGTTTGGGGGGGGGGTCTAGCCCCACCAGGTATTTT. The rearrangement uses TRBV28 and TRBJ2-3; TRBD2 matches at 7 bases. Germline loops: CDR1 MDHEN, CDR2 SYDVKM. V gave up 3 bases and J gave up 14 bases; unmatched junction bases: 17. This CDR3 is 15 amino acids long.

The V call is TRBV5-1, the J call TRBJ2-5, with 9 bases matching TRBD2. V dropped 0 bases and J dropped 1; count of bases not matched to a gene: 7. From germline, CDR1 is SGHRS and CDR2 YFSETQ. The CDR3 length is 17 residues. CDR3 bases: TGCGCCAGCAGCTTGGTTTTTACGACTAGCGGCCAAGAGACCCAGTACTTC. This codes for CASSLVFTTSGQETQYF.

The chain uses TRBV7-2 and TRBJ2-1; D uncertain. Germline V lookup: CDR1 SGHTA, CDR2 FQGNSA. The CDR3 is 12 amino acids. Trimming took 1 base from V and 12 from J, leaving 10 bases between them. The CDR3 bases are TGTGCCAGCAGCTTAGGCGTCACTTGGCAGTTCTTC. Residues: CASSLGVTWQFF.

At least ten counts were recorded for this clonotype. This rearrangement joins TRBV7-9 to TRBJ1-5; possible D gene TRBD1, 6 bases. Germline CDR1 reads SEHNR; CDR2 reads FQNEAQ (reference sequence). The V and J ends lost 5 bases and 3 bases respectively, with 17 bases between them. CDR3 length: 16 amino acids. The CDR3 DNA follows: TGTGCCAGCAGCCCCGGGAGGGGGGTCAACAATCAGCCCCAGCATTTT. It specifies CASSPGRGVNNQPQHF.

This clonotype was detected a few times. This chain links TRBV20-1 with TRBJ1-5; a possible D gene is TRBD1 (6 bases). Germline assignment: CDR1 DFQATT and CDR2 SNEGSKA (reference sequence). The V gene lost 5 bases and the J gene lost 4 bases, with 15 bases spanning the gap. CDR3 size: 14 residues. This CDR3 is CSAGGRGLNQPQHF. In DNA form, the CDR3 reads TGCAGTGCTGGAGGCAGGGGTTTAAATCAGCCCCAGCATTTT.

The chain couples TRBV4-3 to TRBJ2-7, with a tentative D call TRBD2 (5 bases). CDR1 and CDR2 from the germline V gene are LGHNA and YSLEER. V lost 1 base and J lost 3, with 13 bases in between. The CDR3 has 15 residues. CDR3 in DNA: TGCGCCAGCAGCCAAGCTAGCACAGCTCTCTACGAGCAGTACTTC. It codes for CASSQASTALYEQYF.

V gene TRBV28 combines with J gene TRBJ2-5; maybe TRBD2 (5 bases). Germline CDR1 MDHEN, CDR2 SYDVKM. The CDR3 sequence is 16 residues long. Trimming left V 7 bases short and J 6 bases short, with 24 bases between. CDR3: CASNLPRGRGLQTQYF. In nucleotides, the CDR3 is TGTGCCAGCAACCTCCCCCGGGGTCGGGGTCTGCAGACCCAGTACTTC.

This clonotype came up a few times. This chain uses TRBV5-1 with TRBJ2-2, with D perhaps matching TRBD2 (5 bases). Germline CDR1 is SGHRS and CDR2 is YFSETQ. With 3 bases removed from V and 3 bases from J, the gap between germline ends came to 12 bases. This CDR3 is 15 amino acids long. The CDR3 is CASSWTFIDTGELFF. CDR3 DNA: TGCGCCAGCAGCTGGACTTTCATAGACACCGGGGAGCTGTTTTTT.

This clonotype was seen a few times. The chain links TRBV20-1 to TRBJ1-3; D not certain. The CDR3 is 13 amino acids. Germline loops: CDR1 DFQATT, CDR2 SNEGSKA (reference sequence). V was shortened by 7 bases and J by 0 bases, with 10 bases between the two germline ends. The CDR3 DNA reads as TGCAGTGTCCCGATCGGCTCTGGAAACACCATATATTTT. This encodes CSVPIGSGNTIYF.

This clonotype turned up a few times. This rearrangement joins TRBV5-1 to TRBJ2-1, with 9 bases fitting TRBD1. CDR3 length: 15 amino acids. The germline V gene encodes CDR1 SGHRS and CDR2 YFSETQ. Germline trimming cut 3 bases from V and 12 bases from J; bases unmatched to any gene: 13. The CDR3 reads CASSSPGQGLYGQFF. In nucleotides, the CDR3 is TGCGCCAGCAGCTCCCCGGGACAGGGTTTATACGGGCAGTTCTTC.

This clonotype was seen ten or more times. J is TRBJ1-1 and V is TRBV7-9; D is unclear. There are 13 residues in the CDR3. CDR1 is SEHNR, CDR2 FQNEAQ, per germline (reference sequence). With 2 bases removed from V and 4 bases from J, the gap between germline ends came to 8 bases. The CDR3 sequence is CASSLQQGTEAFF. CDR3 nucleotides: TGTGCCAGCAGCTTACAACAAGGCACTGAAGCTTTCTTT.